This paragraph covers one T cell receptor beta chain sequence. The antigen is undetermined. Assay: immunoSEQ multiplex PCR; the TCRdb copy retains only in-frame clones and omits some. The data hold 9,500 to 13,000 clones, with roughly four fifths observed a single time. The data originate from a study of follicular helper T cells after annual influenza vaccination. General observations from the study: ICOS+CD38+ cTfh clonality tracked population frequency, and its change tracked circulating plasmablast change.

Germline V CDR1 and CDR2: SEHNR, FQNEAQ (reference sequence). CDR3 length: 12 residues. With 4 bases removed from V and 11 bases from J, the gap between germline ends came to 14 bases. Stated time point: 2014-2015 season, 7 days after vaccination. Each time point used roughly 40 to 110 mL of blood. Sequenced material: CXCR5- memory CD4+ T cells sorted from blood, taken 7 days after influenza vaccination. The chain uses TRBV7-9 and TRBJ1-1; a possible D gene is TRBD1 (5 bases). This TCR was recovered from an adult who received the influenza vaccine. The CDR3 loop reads CASSSLQGTAFF. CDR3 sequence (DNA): TGTGCCAGCAGCTCCCTGCAGGGTACGGCTTTCTTT.